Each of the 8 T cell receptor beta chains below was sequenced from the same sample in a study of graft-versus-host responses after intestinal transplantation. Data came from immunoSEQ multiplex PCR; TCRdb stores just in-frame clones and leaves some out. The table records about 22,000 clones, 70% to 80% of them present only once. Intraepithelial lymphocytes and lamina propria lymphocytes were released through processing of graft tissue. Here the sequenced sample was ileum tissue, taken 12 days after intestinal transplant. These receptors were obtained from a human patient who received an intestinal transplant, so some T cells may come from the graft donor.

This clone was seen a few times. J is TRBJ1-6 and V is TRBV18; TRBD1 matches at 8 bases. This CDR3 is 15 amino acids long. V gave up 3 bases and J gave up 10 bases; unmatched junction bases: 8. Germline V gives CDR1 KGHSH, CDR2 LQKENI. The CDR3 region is CASSPPTGVGSPLHF. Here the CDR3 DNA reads TGTGCCAGCTCACCCCCGACAGGGGTGGGGTCACCCCTCCACTTT.

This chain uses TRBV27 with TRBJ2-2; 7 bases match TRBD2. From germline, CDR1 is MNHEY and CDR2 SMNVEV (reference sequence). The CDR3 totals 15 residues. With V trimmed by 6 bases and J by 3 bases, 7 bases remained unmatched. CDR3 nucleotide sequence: TGTGCCAGCAGCTCGCGGGGGTCCTACACCGGGGAGCTGTTTTTT. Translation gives CASSSRGSYTGELFF.

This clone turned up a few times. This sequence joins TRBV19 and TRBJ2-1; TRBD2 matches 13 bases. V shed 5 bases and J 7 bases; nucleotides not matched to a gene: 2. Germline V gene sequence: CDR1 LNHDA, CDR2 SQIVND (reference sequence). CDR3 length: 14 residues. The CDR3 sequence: CASSPGLAGNEQFF. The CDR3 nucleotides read TGTGCCAGTAGTCCGGGACTAGCGGGGAATGAGCAGTTCTTC.

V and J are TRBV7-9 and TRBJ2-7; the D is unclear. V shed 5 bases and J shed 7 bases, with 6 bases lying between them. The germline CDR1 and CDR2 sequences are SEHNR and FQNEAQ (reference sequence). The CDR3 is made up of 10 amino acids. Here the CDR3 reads CASSPLEQYF. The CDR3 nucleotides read TGTGCCAGCAGCCCCTTGGAGCAGTACTTC.

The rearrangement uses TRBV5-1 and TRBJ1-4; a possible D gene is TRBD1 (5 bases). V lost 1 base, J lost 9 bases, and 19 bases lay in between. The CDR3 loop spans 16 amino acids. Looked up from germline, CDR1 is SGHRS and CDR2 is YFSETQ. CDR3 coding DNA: TGCGCCAGCAGCTTGTTAGTTGGGACTGGAGAGAAAAAACTGTTTTTT. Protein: CASSLLVGTGEKKLFF.

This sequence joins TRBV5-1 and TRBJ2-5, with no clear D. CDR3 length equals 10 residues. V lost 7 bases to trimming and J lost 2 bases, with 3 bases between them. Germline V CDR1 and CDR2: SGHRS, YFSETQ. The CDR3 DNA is TGCGCCAGCCCACAAGAGACCCAGTACTTC. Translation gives CASPQETQYF.

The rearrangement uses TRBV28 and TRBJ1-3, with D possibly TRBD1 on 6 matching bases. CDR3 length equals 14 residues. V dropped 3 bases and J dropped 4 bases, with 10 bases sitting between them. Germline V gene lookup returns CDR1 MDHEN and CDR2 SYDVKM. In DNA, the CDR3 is TGTGCCAGCAGTTTGGCGGGGGGCGGAAACACCATATATTTT. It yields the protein CASSLAGGGNTIYF.

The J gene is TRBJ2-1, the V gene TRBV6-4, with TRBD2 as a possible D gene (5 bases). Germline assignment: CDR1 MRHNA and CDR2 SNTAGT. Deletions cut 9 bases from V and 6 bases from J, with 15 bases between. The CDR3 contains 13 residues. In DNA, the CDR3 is TGTGCCAGTGGGCCCAGCGGAGTCAATGAGCAGTTCTTC. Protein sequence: CASGPSGVNEQFF.